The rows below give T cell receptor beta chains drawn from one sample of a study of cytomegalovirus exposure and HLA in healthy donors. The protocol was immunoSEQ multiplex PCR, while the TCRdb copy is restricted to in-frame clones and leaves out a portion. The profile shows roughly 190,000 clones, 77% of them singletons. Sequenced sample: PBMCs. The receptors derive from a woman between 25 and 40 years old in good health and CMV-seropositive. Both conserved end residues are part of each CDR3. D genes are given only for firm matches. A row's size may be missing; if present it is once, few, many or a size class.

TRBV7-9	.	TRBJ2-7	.	TGTGCCAGCAGCACCAGTTTCTACGAGCAGTACTTC	CASSTSFYEQYF
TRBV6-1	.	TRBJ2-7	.	TGTGCCAGCAGTGATTTGCATCGGAGGGTCTACGAGCAGTACTTC	CASSDLHRRVYEQYF
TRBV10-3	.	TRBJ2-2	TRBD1	TGTGCCATCAGTGAGTTCACAGGGGGCGCCCCGCGCGGGGAGCTGTTTTTT	CAISEFTGGAPRGELFF
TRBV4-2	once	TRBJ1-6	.	TGTGCCAGCAGCCAAGATAGGTTTGGGAGGGACTCACCCCTCCACTTT	CASSQDRFGRDSPLHF
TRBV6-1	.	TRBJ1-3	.	TGTGCCAGCAGTCTAGACTACAGGGCTGGAAACACCATATATTTT	CASSLDYRAGNTIYF
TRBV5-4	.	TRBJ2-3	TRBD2	TGTGCCAGCAGCTTCGCGGTGACGGGAGGCAGGGCAGATACGCAGTATTTT	CASSFAVTGGRADTQYF
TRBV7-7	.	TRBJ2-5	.	TGTGCTAGCAGCCCAGGCCGTGGAGAGACCCAGTACTTC	CASSPGRGETQYF
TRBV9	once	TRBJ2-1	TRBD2	TGTGCCAGCAGCAGGACTAGCGGTTCCTACAATGAGCAGTTCTTC	CASSRTSGSYNEQFF
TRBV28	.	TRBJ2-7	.	TGTGCCAGCAGGACTGTGCCCCGCGAGCAGTACTTC	CASRTVPREQYF
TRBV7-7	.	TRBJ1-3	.	TGTGCCAGCAGCTTCTCCGGGACGGGAGAAAACACCATATATTTT	CASSFSGTGENTIYF